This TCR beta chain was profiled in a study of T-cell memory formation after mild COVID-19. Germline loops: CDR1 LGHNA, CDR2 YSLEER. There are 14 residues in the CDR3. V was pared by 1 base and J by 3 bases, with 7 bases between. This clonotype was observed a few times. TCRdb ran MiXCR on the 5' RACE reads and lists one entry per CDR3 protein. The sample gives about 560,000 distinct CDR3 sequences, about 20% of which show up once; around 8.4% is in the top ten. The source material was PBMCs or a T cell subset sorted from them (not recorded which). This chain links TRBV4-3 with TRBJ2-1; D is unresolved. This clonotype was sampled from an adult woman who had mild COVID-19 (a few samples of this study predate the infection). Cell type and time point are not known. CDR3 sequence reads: CASSQVNFYNEQFF. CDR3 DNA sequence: TGCGCCAGCAGCCAAGTCAACTTCTACAATGAGCAGTTCTTC.